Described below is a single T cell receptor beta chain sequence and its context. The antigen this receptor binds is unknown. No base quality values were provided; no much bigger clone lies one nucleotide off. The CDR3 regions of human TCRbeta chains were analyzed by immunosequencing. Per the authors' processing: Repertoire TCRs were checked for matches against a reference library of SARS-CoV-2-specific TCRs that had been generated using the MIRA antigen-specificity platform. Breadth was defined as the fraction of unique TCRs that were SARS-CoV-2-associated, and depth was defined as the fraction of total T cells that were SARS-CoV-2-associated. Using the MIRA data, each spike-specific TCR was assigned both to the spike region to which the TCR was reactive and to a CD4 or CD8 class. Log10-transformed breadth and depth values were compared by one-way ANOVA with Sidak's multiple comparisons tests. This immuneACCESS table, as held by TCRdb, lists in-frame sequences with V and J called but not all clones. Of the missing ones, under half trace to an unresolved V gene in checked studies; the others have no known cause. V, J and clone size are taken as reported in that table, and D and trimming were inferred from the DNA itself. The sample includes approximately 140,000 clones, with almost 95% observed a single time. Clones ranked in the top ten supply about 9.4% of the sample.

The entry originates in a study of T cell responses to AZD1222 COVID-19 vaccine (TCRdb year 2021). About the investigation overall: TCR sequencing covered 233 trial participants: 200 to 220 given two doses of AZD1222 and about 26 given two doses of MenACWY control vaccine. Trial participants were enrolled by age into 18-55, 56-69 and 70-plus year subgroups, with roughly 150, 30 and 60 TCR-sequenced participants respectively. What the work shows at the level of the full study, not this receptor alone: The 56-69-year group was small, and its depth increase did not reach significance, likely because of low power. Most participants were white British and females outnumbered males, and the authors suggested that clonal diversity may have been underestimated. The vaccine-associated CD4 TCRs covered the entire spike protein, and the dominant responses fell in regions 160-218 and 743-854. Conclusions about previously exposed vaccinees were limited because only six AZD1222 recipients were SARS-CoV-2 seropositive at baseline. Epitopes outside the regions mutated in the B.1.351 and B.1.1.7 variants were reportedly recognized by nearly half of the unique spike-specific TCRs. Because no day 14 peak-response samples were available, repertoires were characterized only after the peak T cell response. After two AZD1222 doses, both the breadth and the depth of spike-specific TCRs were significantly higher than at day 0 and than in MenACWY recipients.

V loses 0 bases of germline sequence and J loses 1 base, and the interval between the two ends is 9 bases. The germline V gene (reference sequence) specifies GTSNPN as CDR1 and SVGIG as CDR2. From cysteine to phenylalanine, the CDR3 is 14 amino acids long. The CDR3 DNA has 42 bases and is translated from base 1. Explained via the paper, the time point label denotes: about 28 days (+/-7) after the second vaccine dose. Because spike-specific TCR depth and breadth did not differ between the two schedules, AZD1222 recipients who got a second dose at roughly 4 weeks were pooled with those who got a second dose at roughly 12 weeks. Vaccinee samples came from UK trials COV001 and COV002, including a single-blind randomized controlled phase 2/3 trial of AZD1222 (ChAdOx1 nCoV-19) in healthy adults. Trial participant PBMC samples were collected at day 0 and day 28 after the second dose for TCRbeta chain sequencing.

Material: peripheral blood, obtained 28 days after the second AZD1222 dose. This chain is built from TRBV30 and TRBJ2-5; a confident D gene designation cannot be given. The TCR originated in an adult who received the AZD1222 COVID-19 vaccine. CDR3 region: CAWSVHPFQETQYF. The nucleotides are TGTGCCTGGAGTGTACATCCGTTCCAAGAGACCCAGTACTTC.